Shown below are 20 T cell receptor beta chains from a single sample sequenced in a study of T cells after yellow fever vaccination. TCRdb passed the 5' RACE reads through MiXCR, listing each CDR3 protein once. The table includes about 60,000 distinct CDR3 sequences, approximately 7% detected once. This specimen was CD8+ T cells sorted from PBMCs, taken on the day of the first yellow fever vaccination. The receptors were sampled from a man between 18 and 29 years old who received the YFV17D yellow fever vaccine.

This clonotype was seen many times. The gene calls are TRBV27 and TRBJ1-1, with a tentative D call TRBD1 (5 bases). V lost 4 bases to trimming and J lost 5 bases, with 14 bases between them. Germline values: CDR1 MNHEY, CDR2 SMNVEV (reference sequence). The CDR3 has 14 residues. The CDR3 loop is CASSSWGVRTEAFF. CDR3 in DNA: TGTGCCAGCAGTTCATGGGGGGTGAGGACTGAAGCTTTCTTT.

The rearrangement joins TRBV7-9 to TRBJ2-7; TRBD1 aligns across 10 bases. This CDR3 region has 14 residues. V was clipped by 8 bases and J by 5 bases; unmatched bases: 9. Looked up from germline, CDR1 is SEHNR and CDR2 is FQNEAQ (reference sequence). DNA of the CDR3: TGTGCCAGCGGCCGCGGGACAGGGGTCCACGAGCAGTACTTC. Translated, it gives CASGRGTGVHEQYF.

This clonotype was observed many times. The J gene is TRBJ2-1, the V gene TRBV5-1, with 10 bases aligning to TRBD2. The CDR3 spans 14 residues. Trimming removed 2 bases from V and 6 bases from J; junction bases left unmatched: 2. The germline V gene has CDR1 SGHRS and CDR2 YFSETQ. The CDR3 loop reads CASSLAGGPNEQFF. The DNA for the CDR3 is TGCGCCAGCAGCTTAGCGGGGGGGCCCAATGAGCAGTTCTTC.

A remark on this clonotype: A much larger clone sits a single nucleotide away, making a read error possible. The J gene is TRBJ2-1, the V gene TRBV7-2; the D is unclear. The CDR3 is 12 amino acids. Per the germline V gene, CDR1 is SGHTA and CDR2 is FQGNSA. For the CDR3, the DNA is TGTGCCAGCATCTTAAGCATCAATGAGCAGTTCTTC. Protein product: CASILSINEQFF.

The V gene is TRBV27, the J gene TRBJ1-1; 9 nucleotides line up with TRBD1. The CDR3 contains 12 residues. J gave up 4 bases and V 8 bases, and 2 bases lay outside the gene matches. In germline, CDR1 is MNHEY, CDR2 SMNVEV (reference sequence). The CDR3 DNA reads as TGTGCCAGCGCACAGGGGGCCACTGAAGCTTTCTTT. Protein product: CASAQGATEAFF.

This clonotype has a handful of counts. The V and J genes are TRBV3-1 and TRBJ2-4, with 7 positions matching TRBD2. Looked up from germline, CDR1 is LGHDT and CDR2 is YNNKEL (reference sequence). Trimming took 1 base from V and 2 from J; bases not matched to a gene: 5. The CDR3 sequence is 16 residues long. The CDR3 here is CASSQALGGTKNIQYF. DNA for the CDR3: TGTGCCAGCAGCCAAGCCCTGGGGGGGACCAAAAACATTCAGTACTTC.

This clonotype has a count of ten or more. The genes are TRBV18 and TRBJ1-2; D might be TRBD1 (5 bases). This CDR3 is built from 14 residues. Germline V gene sequence: CDR1 KGHSH, CDR2 LQKENI. The V gene lost 3 bases and the J gene lost 8 bases, with 16 bases spanning the gap. The DNA of the CDR3 is TGTGCCAGCTCACCCAACGGTGGGGCTGGCGGCTACACCTTC. It specifies CASSPNGGAGGYTF.

This clonotype was seen more than once but under ten times. This rearrangement joins TRBV4-1 to TRBJ1-2; perhaps TRBD1 as D (5 bases). CDR3 length: 15 residues. The V gene's germline CDR1 is MGHRA and CDR2 YSYEKL. Trimming removed 4 bases from V and 1 base from J, with 13 bases in between. The CDR3 reads CASSLGQKVNYGYTF. CDR3 nucleotide sequence: TGCGCCAGCAGCCTAGGACAAAAGGTTAACTATGGCTACACCTTC.

A few counts support this clonotype. The chain recombines TRBV7-8 with TRBJ1-1; a possible D gene is TRBD1 (5 bases). This CDR3 is built from 15 residues. Trimming removed 1 base at V and 1 base at J, with 10 bases between. Germline CDR1 reads SGHVS; CDR2 reads FQNEAQ. Here the CDR3 reads CASSLGDPGNTEAFF. Here the CDR3 DNA reads TGTGCCAGCAGCTTAGGGGACCCTGGGAACACTGAAGCTTTCTTT.

This clonotype was recorded many times. The V and J genes are TRBV20-1 and TRBJ1-5; D perhaps matches TRBD1 (6 bases). This CDR3 comprises 13 residues. The ends were cut back, 4 bases at V and 0 bases at J, with 7 bases in the middle. Per germline, CDR1 DFQATT and CDR2 SNEGSKA (reference sequence). CDR3 nucleotide sequence: TGCAGTGCTAACAGGGTTAGCAATCAGCCCCAGCATTTT. Protein: CSANRVSNQPQHF.

Ten or more counts support this clonotype. The rearrangement uses TRBV25-1 and TRBJ1-3; TRBD1 aligns across 7 bases. Germline CDR1 reads MGHDK; CDR2 reads SYGVNS. The CDR3 contains 15 residues. The ends lost 5 bases at V and 0 bases at J; junction bases unmatched: 4. CDR3 sequence (DNA): TGTGCCAGCAGTATAGACAGGGCCTCTGGAAACACCATATATTTT. It is translated as CASSIDRASGNTIYF.

This clonotype came up many times. J is TRBJ1-2 and V is TRBV29-1; TRBD1 might be the D (6 bases). This CDR3 is built from 11 residues. The V and J ends lost 6 bases and 8 bases respectively, with 13 bases between them. Germline loops: CDR1 SQVTM, CDR2 ANQGSEA. The CDR3 region has the DNA TGCAGCGTGGCGGGGGGCCAAGGCTACACCTTC. Its translation: CSVAGGQGYTF.

The chain has TRBV5-1 and TRBJ1-2, with D perhaps matching TRBD1 (5 bases). Germline V gene sequence: CDR1 SGHRS, CDR2 YFSETQ. This CDR3 is 12 amino acids long. Trimming took 4 bases from V and 4 from J, leaving 8 bases between them. The CDR3 sequence: CASSPGGYGYTF. In DNA form, the CDR3 reads TGCGCCAGCAGCCCGGGGGGCTATGGCTACACCTTC.

Ten or more counts support this clonotype. The chain links TRBV28 to TRBJ1-6; D call uncertain. Trimming removed 3 bases at V and 10 bases at J, with 7 bases between. CDR3 length: 12 amino acids. Germline V CDR1 and CDR2: MDHEN, SYDVKM. The CDR3 reads CASSFGSSPLHF. The CDR3 bases are TGTGCCAGCAGTTTTGGTAGCTCACCCCTCCACTTT. The full variable domain, rest sourced from reference TRBV28 and TRBJ1-6, is DVKVTQSSRYLVKRTGEKVFLECVQDMDHENMFWYRQDPGLGLRLIYFSYDVKMKEKGDIPEGYSVSREKKERFSLILESASTNQTSMYLCASSFGSSPLHFGNGTRLTVT.

This clonotype showed up many times. This chain links TRBV5-4 with TRBJ2-1; D call uncertain. V was clipped by 4 bases and J by 9 bases, with 11 bases between them. The CDR3 totals 12 residues. CDR1 SGHNT and CDR2 YYREEE come from the germline V gene (reference sequence). The CDR3 DNA sequence: TGTGCCAGCAGCGACGAGAATGTTGAGCAGTTCTTC. Its translation: CASSDENVEQFF.

The rearrangement uses TRBV11-2 and TRBJ2-5, with D possibly TRBD1 on 5 matching bases. CDR1 is SGHAT, CDR2 FQNNGV, per germline. V was trimmed by 4 bases and J by 2 bases, leaving 20 bases between them. The CDR3 has 17 residues. The CDR3 bases are TGTGCCAGCAGCTCTTACCTCCTTGACAGAGCACAAGAGACCCAGTACTTC. Protein sequence: CASSSYLLDRAQETQYF.

Many counts were recorded for this clonotype. DNA for the CDR3: TGTGCCAGCAGTTTAACAGGGAGCTCCTACGAGCAGTACTTC. Protein product: CASSLTGSSYEQYF. J is TRBJ2-7 and V is TRBV12-3 or TRBV12-4, with a possible D match to TRBD1 (6 bases). Trimming cost V 2 bases and J 0 bases, with 8 bases left between them. The CDR3 is made up of 14 amino acids.

In its sample, this clonotype was seen a few times. This chain joins TRBV29-1 and TRBJ1-1, with D unresolved. This CDR3 region has 11 residues. Germline lookup yields CDR1 SQVTM and CDR2 ANQGSEA. V was trimmed by 7 bases and J by 1 base, leaving 7 bases between them. The CDR3 bases are TGCAGCGCTAAAGCGAACACTGAAGCTTTCTTT. Amino acid sequence: CSAKANTEAFF.

The rearrangement uses TRBV5-6 and TRBJ2-5; no definite D call. CDR3 length: 14 amino acids. Germline loops: CDR1 SGHDT, CDR2 YYEEEE. Trimming took off 0 bases at V and 3 bases at J, with 9 bases between the two ends. CDR3 residues: CASSLGADKETQYF. The CDR3 DNA reads as TGTGCCAGCAGCTTGGGGGCAGACAAAGAGACCCAGTACTTC.

In this sample, this clonotype turned up many times. V is TRBV12-3 or TRBV12-4 and J is TRBJ2-7; TRBD2 is a possible D gene (5 bases). The V and J ends lost 3 bases and 3 bases respectively, with 6 bases between them. The CDR3 has 12 residues. The CDR3 region is CASSFGDYEQYV. CDR3 coding DNA: TGTGCCAGCAGTTTCGGGGACTACGAGCAGTACGTC.